What follows are 6 T cell receptor beta chains derived from one specimen sequenced in a study of T cell changes during pregnancy in multiple sclerosis. TCRdb's copy holds only in-frame clones and misses some; the assay was immunoSEQ multiplex PCR. The sample includes more than 40,000 clones, 90% of them seen just once. Sequencing was performed on peripheral blood, taken in the first trimester of pregnancy. The receptors shown here come from a female donor in good health, enrolled as a control in a pregnancy study.

The CDR3 bases are TGTGCCAGCAGTTTATGGGAGGGTTTGGATTCACCCCTCCACTTT. This translates into CASSLWEGLDSPLHF. V usage is TRBV27 and J usage is TRBJ1-6; no clear D gene. There are 15 residues in the CDR3. The V and J ends lost 1 base and 8 bases respectively, with 12 bases between them. CDR1 MNHEY and CDR2 SMNVEV come from the germline V gene (reference sequence).

The V call is TRBV14, the J call TRBJ2-1; 9 bases agree with TRBD1. J lost 6 bases, V lost 1 base, and 1 base had no gene match. Germline CDR1 and CDR2: SGHDN and FVKESK. The CDR3 is 14 amino acids. CDR3 protein: CASSQATGGNEQFF. DNA for the CDR3: TGTGCCAGCAGCCAAGCGACAGGGGGCAATGAGCAGTTCTTC.

The CDR3 DNA sequence: TGTGCCAGCAGCTTGGGACAGAACTCCTACGAGCAGTACTTC. Translating gives CASSLGQNSYEQYF. V gene TRBV7-2 combines with J gene TRBJ2-7, with 7 bases lining up with TRBD1. This CDR3 has 14 residues. Germline trimming cut 3 bases from V and 0 bases from J; bases unmatched to any gene: 2. The germline V gene has CDR1 SGHTA and CDR2 FQGNSA.

The V gene is TRBV5-6, the J gene TRBJ1-5; 7 nucleotides match TRBD1. The V gene end was trimmed by 3 bases and the J gene end by 6 bases; junction bases not matched to a gene: 6. This CDR3 is 14 amino acids long. Germline loops: CDR1 SGHDT, CDR2 YYEEEE. The CDR3 protein is CASSSGQFGQPQHF. The CDR3 DNA is TGTGCCAGCAGCTCGGGACAGTTCGGTCAGCCCCAGCATTTT.

V is TRBV7-6 and J is TRBJ2-3, with D possibly being TRBD1 (6 bases). The CDR3 extends over 15 amino acids. Germline lookup yields CDR1 SGHVS and CDR2 FNYEAQ. The V end lost 3 bases, the J end lost 2 bases, and 12 bases lay between the germline ends. CDR3 sequence (DNA): TGTGCCAGCAGCTTGCTTAACAGGGTCACAGATACGCAGTATTTT. Translated: CASSLLNRVTDTQYF.

The chain combines TRBV2 with TRBJ1-4; 9 bases fit TRBD1. CDR3 length: 16 amino acids. Per the germline V gene, CDR1 is SNHLY and CDR2 is FYNNEI. Trimming removed 6 bases from V and 5 bases from J; junction bases left unmatched: 10. The CDR3 DNA reads as TGTGCCAGCAGCGTCCGAATGGACAGGGGAAATGAAAAACTGTTTTTT. Translation: CASSVRMDRGNEKLFF. Based on the CDR3 plus reference TRBV2 and TRBJ1-4, the full variable domain is EPEVTQTPSHQVTQMGQEVILRCVPISNHLYFYWYRQILGQKVEFLVSFYNNEISEKSEIFDDQFSVERPDGSNFTLKIRSTKLEDSAMYFCASSVRMDRGNEKLFFGSGTQLSVL.